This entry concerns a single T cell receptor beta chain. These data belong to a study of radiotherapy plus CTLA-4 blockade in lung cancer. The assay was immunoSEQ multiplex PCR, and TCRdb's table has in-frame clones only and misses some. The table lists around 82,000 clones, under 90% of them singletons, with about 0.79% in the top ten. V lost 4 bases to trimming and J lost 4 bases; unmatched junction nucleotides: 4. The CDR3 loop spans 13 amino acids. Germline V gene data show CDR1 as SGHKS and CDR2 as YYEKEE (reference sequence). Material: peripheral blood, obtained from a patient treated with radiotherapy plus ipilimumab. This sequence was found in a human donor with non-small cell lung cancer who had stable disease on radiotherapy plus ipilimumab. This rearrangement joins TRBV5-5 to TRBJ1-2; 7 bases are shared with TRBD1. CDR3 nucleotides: TGTGCCAGCAGCCGGACAGGCCTCTATGGCTACACCTTC. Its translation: CASSRTGLYGYTF.